These 15 T cell receptor beta chains were all obtained from the same sample, sequenced in a study of blood T cell repertoires in COVID-19. Repertoires were generated with immunoSEQ multiplex PCR, while TCRdb's copy carries only in-frame clones and drops some. In the table there are under 150,000 clones, 70% to 90% of which are singletons. Sequencing was performed on peripheral blood. The source is a woman in her sixties or seventies with COVID-19, enrolled during active disease.

The V gene is TRBV7-2, the J gene TRBJ2-3; 10 bases match TRBD2. The germline gives CDR1 SGHTA, CDR2 FQGNSA. Losses at the gene ends were 5 bases for V and 6 bases for J; bases not matched to a gene: 8. The CDR3 loop spans 15 amino acids. The CDR3 is CASSKLAGPPDTQYF. The CDR3 nucleotides read TGTGCCAGCAGCAAACTAGCGGGGCCGCCGGATACGCAGTATTTT.

The chain is built from TRBV18 and TRBJ2-5; D is unresolved. V shed 0 bases and J shed 4 bases, with 6 bases lying between them. The CDR3 is 13 residues long. The germline CDR1 and CDR2 sequences are KGHSH and LQKENI. The CDR3 nucleotides read TGTGCCAGCTCACCACCTCAGTTAGAGACCCAGTACTTC. This encodes CASSPPQLETQYF. Based on the CDR3 plus reference TRBV18 and TRBJ2-5, the full variable domain is NAGVMQNPRHLVRRRGQEARLRCSPMKGHSHVYWYRQLPEEGLKFMVYLQKENIIDESGMPKERFSAEFPKEGPSILRIQQVVRGDSAAYFCASSPPQLETQYFGPGTRLLVL.

V is TRBV4-2 and J is TRBJ2-2; possible D gene TRBD2, 6 bases. Germline V gives CDR1 LGHNA, CDR2 YNFKEQ. V was clipped by 4 bases and J by 5 bases, with 14 bases between them. This CDR3 contains 15 residues. The CDR3 is CASSRDAGWTGELFF. In nucleotides, the CDR3 is TGTGCCAGCAGCCGGGATGCGGGGTGGACCGGGGAGCTGTTTTTT.

The rearrangement links TRBV5-8 to TRBJ2-7; no clear D. The CDR3 extends over 16 amino acids. The ends were cut back, 4 bases at V and 0 bases at J, with 17 bases in the middle. Germline V gene lookup returns CDR1 SGHTS and CDR2 YDEGEE. The CDR3: CASSARRAISSYEQYF. For the CDR3, the DNA is TGTGCCAGCAGCGCCCGTAGAGCGATCAGCTCCTACGAGCAGTACTTC.

The table lists this clone with a count of one. The chain uses TRBV9 and TRBJ1-3; D is uncertain. Germline V gives CDR1 SGDLS, CDR2 YYNGEE. Trimming removed 0 bases from V and 0 bases from J, with 10 bases in between. The CDR3 is 16 amino acids. Here the CDR3 reads CASSVGTSYSGNTIYF. The CDR3 DNA reads as TGTGCCAGCAGCGTAGGGACTTCCTACTCTGGAAACACCATATATTTT.

The chain has TRBV6-5 and TRBJ1-1, with D uncertain. Between the trimmed V and J ends, which lost 2 bases and 1 base, there was a span of 5 bases. CDR3 length: 13 residues. The germline V gene has CDR1 MNHEY and CDR2 SVGAGI. CDR3 DNA: TGTGCCAGCAGTTACGGGAGGAACACTGAAGCTTTCTTT. Its protein product is CASSYGRNTEAFF.

The rearrangement links TRBV4-3 to TRBJ2-5, with 7 bases identical to TRBD2. There are 19 residues in the CDR3. Trimming removed 0 bases from V and 1 base from J; junction bases left unmatched: 14. Germline CDR1 LGHNA, CDR2 YSLEER. CDR3 protein: CASSQDFMRASGVQETQYF. The CDR3 nucleotides are TGCGCCAGCAGCCAAGATTTTATGCGGGCTAGCGGCGTCCAAGAGACCCAGTACTTC.

The chain couples TRBV3-1 (or the pseudogene TRBV3-2) to TRBJ2-3; TRBD1 agrees at 11 bases. Germline V gives CDR1 LGHDT, CDR2 YNNKEL (reference sequence). V dropped 1 base and J dropped 2; count of bases not matched to a gene: 11. The CDR3 spans 19 residues. The CDR3 reads CASSQGGTGGRFDTDTQYF. CDR3 DNA: TGTGCCAGCAGCCAAGGGGGGACAGGGGGAAGGTTTGACACAGATACGCAGTATTTT.

The V call is TRBV5-1, the J call TRBJ2-2; 8 positions match TRBD2. Trimming took 0 bases from V and 5 from J; bases not matched to a gene: 3. CDR3 length: 15 amino acids. Germline V gene lookup returns CDR1 SGHRS and CDR2 YFSETQ. CDR3 sequence: CASSLVLAGTGELFF. CDR3 nucleotide sequence: TGCGCCAGCAGCTTGGTCCTAGCGGGTACCGGGGAGCTGTTTTTT.

The V call is TRBV5-8, the J call TRBJ1-2; 8 bases are shared with TRBD1. CDR3 length equals 14 residues. Germline CDR1 SGHTS, CDR2 YDEGEE. V lost 0 bases to trimming and J lost 2 bases; unmatched junction nucleotides: 0. This CDR3 is CASSLGQGNYGYTF. CDR3 sequence (DNA): TGTGCCAGCAGCTTGGGACAGGGGAACTATGGCTACACCTTC. Full variable domain (missing parts from reference TRBV5-8 and TRBJ1-2): EAGVTQSPTHLIKTRGQQATLRCSPISGHTSVYWYQQALGLGLQFLLWYDEGEERNRGNFPPRFSGRQFPNYSSELNVNALELEDSALYLCASSLGQGNYGYTFGSGTRLTVV.

The chain links TRBV11-2 to TRBJ1-1; TRBD1 might be the D (6 bases). Looked up from germline, CDR1 is SGHAT and CDR2 is FQNNGV. The V end was cut by 5 bases, the J end by 1 base, with 14 bases between. The CDR3 contains 15 residues. For the CDR3, the DNA is TGTGCCAGCAGCATAAGGACAGCGGAGAACACTGAAGCTTTCTTT. It codes for CASSIRTAENTEAFF.

The chain combines TRBV5-6 with TRBJ2-7; D is undetermined. Germline values: CDR1 SGHDT, CDR2 YYEEEE. V lost 1 base to trimming and J lost 3 bases, with 11 bases between them. This CDR3 spans 14 amino acids. The CDR3 loop reads CASSLSHKNYEQYF. In DNA, the CDR3 is TGTGCCAGCAGCTTGTCCCACAAGAACTACGAGCAGTACTTC.

This chain links TRBV7-2 with TRBJ1-6; 9 nucleotides match TRBD1. The length of the CDR3 is 15 residues. V lost 1 base and J lost 10; bases outside the gene matches: 5. From germline, CDR1 is SGHTA and CDR2 FQGNSA. The CDR3 here is CASSLEGTGSSPLHF. The CDR3 DNA is TGTGCCAGCAGCTTAGAAGGGACAGGGAGCTCACCCCTCCACTTT.

This clone showed up just once. V is TRBV24-1 and J is TRBJ2-3; 12 bases agree with TRBD2. Unmatched junction bases numbered 7, after V lost 3 bases and J lost 4 bases. CDR1 and CDR2 from the germline V gene are KGHDR and SFDVKD. This CDR3 is 17 amino acids long. The CDR3 sequence is CATSDTSSSGGADTQYF. The CDR3 DNA follows: TGTGCCACCAGTGATACCTCATCTAGCGGGGGGGCAGATACGCAGTATTTT.

This chain joins TRBV2 and TRBJ1-2, with D maybe TRBD1 (5 bases). The germline V and J ends were trimmed by 6 bases and 3 bases, with 11 bases remaining between them. Per germline, CDR1 SNHLY and CDR2 FYNNEI. The CDR3 extends over 13 amino acids. CDR3 in DNA: TGTGCCAGCAGCGTACAGGAGTACTATGGCTACACCTTC. This encodes CASSVQEYYGYTF.